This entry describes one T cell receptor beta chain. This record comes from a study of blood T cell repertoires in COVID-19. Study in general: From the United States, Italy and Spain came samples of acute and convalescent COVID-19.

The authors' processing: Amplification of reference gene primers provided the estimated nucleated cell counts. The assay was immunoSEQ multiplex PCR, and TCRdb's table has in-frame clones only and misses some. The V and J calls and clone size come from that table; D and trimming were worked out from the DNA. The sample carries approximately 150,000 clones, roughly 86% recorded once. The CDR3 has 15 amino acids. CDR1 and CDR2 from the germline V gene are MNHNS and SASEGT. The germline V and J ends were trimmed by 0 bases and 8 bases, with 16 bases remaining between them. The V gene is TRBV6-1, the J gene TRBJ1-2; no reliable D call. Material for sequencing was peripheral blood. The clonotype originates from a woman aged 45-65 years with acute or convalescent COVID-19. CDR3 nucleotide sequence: TGTGCCAGCAGTGAAGCGTGGGCTGCCCCTTGGGGCTACACCTTC. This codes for CASSEAWAAPWGYTF.